This T cell receptor beta chain came from a study of shared clonotypes between healthy human individuals. Template for every sorted-subset replicate PCR totaled about 0.2 ug DNA, about 30,000 T cell genomes. This table comes from immunoSEQ multiplex PCR, and its TCRdb copy is limited to in-frame clones, with some not included. The profile covers millions of clones, with 90% to 95% appearing a single time and 0.13% taken by the ten largest. As regards this clone: Its antigen remains unidentified.

A CD45RA+ naive subset and a CD45RA-negative memory subset were split from CD4+ cells. Overall study results and limits: Roughly 5% of naive CD4 clonotypes were shared across a few donors. Some clonotypes were shared by all four sorted-subset donors, while others were not shared. The non-shared ones had lower generation probabilities than the shared ones.

Germline V gene lookup returns CDR1 SQVTM and CDR2 ANQGSEA. The CDR3 is made up of 13 amino acids. Germline trimming cut 3 bases from V and 8 bases from J; bases unmatched to any gene: 9. The V gene is TRBV29-1, the J gene TRBJ1-2, with 7 bases aligning to TRBD1. Sequencing used naive CD4+ T cells sorted from blood. Documented subset: CD45RA+ positively selected. The receptor's source is a man younger than 35 in good health. CDR3 in DNA: TGCAGCGTTGAGTGGCAGGGGGTACGGGGCTACACCTTC. It translates to CSVEWQGVRGYTF.